The sequence of this TCR beta chain was determined in a study of blood T cell repertoires in COVID-19. Study overall: COVID-19 samples, acute and convalescent, were from the United States, Italy and Spain. Sample material is recorded as cDNA or gDNA derived from T cells, B-cell-depleted T cells, or PBMCs.

Authors' methods: Reference gene primer amplification in the assay estimated nucleated cell counts. The protocol was immunoSEQ multiplex PCR, while the TCRdb copy is restricted to in-frame clones and leaves out a portion. V, J and clone size reflect that table, while D and trimming were determined from the DNA. Here the sample spans about 150,000 clones, about 87% being singletons. CDR3 length: 19 residues. V lost 4 bases and J lost 0; bases outside the gene matches: 12. The germline V gene has CDR1 SGHNT and CDR2 YYREEE (reference sequence). This sequence joins TRBV5-4 and TRBJ2-7; 14 nucleotides agree with TRBD2. The sequencing input was peripheral blood. The sequence was collected from a woman between 45 and 65 years old with acute or convalescent COVID-19. The CDR3 loop is CASSRVGTSGRGGSYEQYF. The CDR3 bases are TGTGCCAGCAGCCGCGTTGGGACTAGCGGGAGAGGAGGCTCCTACGAGCAGTACTTC.